These 12 T cell receptor beta chains were all obtained from the same sample, sequenced in a study of shared clonotypes between healthy human individuals. Profiled with immunoSEQ multiplex PCR; TCRdb holds only in-frame clones, not every one. The sample yields a few million clones, approximately 94% seen once. Material: naive CD4+ T cells sorted from blood. As for subset: CD45RA+ positively selected. The receptors were gathered from a man between 18 and 29 years old in good health.

The genes are TRBV2 and TRBJ1-3; TRBD1 aligns across 8 bases. CDR3 size: 15 residues. With V trimmed by 4 bases and J by 0 bases, 2 bases remained unmatched. Germline CDR1 and CDR2: SNHLY and FYNNEI. In nucleotides, the CDR3 is TGTGCCAGCAGTGTACAGGGGGGCTCTGGAAACACCATATATTTT. It is translated as CASSVQGGSGNTIYF.

Details on this clone: The sample holds other DNA sequences that translate to the same CDR3. The chain couples TRBV28 to TRBJ2-2; D might be TRBD2 (5 bases). V shed 5 bases and J shed 6 bases, with 7 bases lying between them. Germline values: CDR1 MDHEN, CDR2 SYDVKM. The CDR3 runs to 12 residues. CDR3 sequence reads: CASSPLAGELFF. The CDR3 nucleotides read TGTGCCAGCAGTCCACTAGCCGGGGAGCTGTTTTTT.

The V and J genes are TRBV7-2 and TRBJ2-3, with no clear D. CDR3 length: 13 residues. The germline V gene has CDR1 SGHTA and CDR2 FQGNSA. V lost 2 bases and J lost 6, with 9 bases in between. The CDR3 DNA reads as TGTGCCAGCAGCTTAAGGAATGGTGATACGCAGTATTTT. It encodes CASSLRNGDTQYF.

This clone was found a few times. At the DNA level, this CDR3 is encoded by other sequences in the same sample as well. The chain is built from TRBV7-2 and TRBJ1-1, with D perhaps matching TRBD1 (6 bases). Germline CDR1 is SGHTA and CDR2 is FQGNSA. The CDR3 runs to 14 residues. Trimming removed 3 bases at V and 0 bases at J, with 8 bases between. The CDR3 DNA follows: TGTGCCAGCAGCTTTGCAGGGGTGAACACTGAAGCTTTCTTT. Translated, it gives CASSFAGVNTEAFF.

This rearrangement joins TRBV19 to TRBJ2-2, with D perhaps assigned TRBD1 or TRBD2 (6 bases each). Between the trimmed V and J ends, which lost 1 base and 10 bases, there was a span of 22 bases. Looked up from germline, CDR1 is LNHDA and CDR2 is SQIVND (reference sequence). The CDR3 covers 17 residues. The CDR3 DNA follows: TGTGCCAGTAGTATAGGTATCGGCACAGGGAGGCGGGTGGAGCTGTTTTTT. Translated, it gives CASSIGIGTGRRVELFF.

V and J are TRBV6-1 and TRBJ1-2; unclear D gene. CDR1 is MNHNS and CDR2 is SASEGT in the germline V gene. The V end was cut by 1 base, the J end by 2 bases, with 8 bases between. The CDR3 covers 14 residues. The CDR3 here is CASSEGSYNYGYTF. Written as DNA, the CDR3 is TGTGCCAGCAGTGAAGGCAGCTACAACTATGGCTACACCTTC.

With respect to this clone: This sample includes further DNA sequences coding for the same CDR3. The CDR3 region has the DNA TGCAGTGCGCTCGACAGTTACGAGCAGTACTTC. Translated, it gives CSALDSYEQYF. The chain couples TRBV20-1 to TRBJ2-7; perhaps TRBD1 as D (5 bases). Germline CDR1 is DFQATT and CDR2 is SNEGSKA (reference sequence). CDR3 length equals 11 residues. With 6 bases removed from V and 4 bases from J, the gap between germline ends came to 10 bases.

This clone was detected once. The CDR3: CATSRDNPGPTDTQYF. CDR3 DNA: TGTGCCACCAGCAGAGATAACCCCGGCCCCACAGATACGCAGTATTTT. This chain connects TRBV15 to TRBJ2-3; D ambiguous. Looked up from germline, CDR1 is LNHNV and CDR2 is YYDKDF (reference sequence). The CDR3 length is 16 residues. Trimming removed 0 bases from V and 2 bases from J, with 12 bases in between.

This clone appeared once. The V call is TRBV28, the J call TRBJ2-2, with D perhaps TRBD1 (5 bases). Trimming left V 6 bases short and J 2 bases short, with 13 bases between. CDR3 size: 15 residues. CDR1 and CDR2 (germline): MDHEN, SYDVKM. Here the CDR3 reads CASSLTDYNTGELFF. The CDR3 coding sequence is TGTGCCAGCAGCTTGACAGATTACAACACCGGGGAGCTGTTTTTT.

Remarks on this clone: The same CDR3 is also encoded by other DNA sequences in this sample. This rearrangement joins TRBV6-6 to TRBJ1-2; no reliable D call. The length of the CDR3 is 13 residues. Germline lookup yields CDR1 MNHNY and CDR2 SVGAGI (reference sequence). Trimming took 6 bases from V and 4 from J, leaving 12 bases between them. In DNA form, the CDR3 reads TGTGCCAGCAGCCCGGACGGGTCCTATGGCTACACCTTC. Its protein is CASSPDGSYGYTF.

The J gene is TRBJ2-1, the V gene TRBV5-1, with D perhaps TRBD2 (5 bases). The germline V gene encodes CDR1 SGHRS and CDR2 YFSETQ. Trimming shortened V by 6 bases and J by 3 bases, and 10 bases separated the two germline ends. This CDR3 contains 13 residues. CDR3 amino acids: CASNSRGYNEQFF. The CDR3 nucleotides are TGCGCCAGCAACAGTCGGGGCTACAATGAGCAGTTCTTC.

The V and J genes are TRBV10-3 and TRBJ2-7; D tentatively fits TRBD1 or TRBD2 (6 bases each). CDR1 ENHRY and CDR2 SYGVKD come from the germline V gene. The V end was cut by 3 bases, the J end by 4 bases, with 22 bases between. This CDR3 region has 17 residues. DNA of the CDR3: TGTGCCATCAGTGAAGGGTCCCTCGGAGGGGGAATTTACGAGCAGTACTTC. Residues: CAISEGSLGGGIYEQYF.